Listed below are T cell receptor beta chains from one sample, sequenced in a study of graft-versus-host responses after intestinal transplantation. The method was immunoSEQ multiplex PCR; TCRdb's version includes in-frame clones alone and lacks a portion of them. The table has approximately 26,000 clones, roughly 82% seen once; the top ten hold 0.7%. These receptors lack a known antigen. The source material was unstimulated CD4+ T cells sorted from spleen or lymph node cells, sampled before intestinal transplant. All receptors derive from a human donor who received an intestinal transplant. Each CDR3 is given with its conserved first and last residue. A D gene is named only where the DNA matches it firmly. The size field is filled for only some rows; it gives once, few, many or a size class.

abundance | j_gene | v_gene | d_gene | CDR3nt | CDR3aa
. | TRBJ2-7 | TRBV10-3 | . | TGTGCCATCAGTGAGCTGGACCCCGCAGAGCAGTACTTC | CAISELDPAEQYF
. | TRBJ1-2 | TRBV5-8 | . | TGTGCCAGCAGCTTTGGGGTTAACTATGGCTACACCTTC | CASSFGVNYGYTF
. | TRBJ2-2 | TRBV5-5 | . | TGTGCCAGCAGCTTGGGGGACTCAGGCAACACCGGGGAGCTGTTTTTT | CASSLGDSGNTGELFF
. | TRBJ2-5 | TRBV6-5 | . | TGTGCCAGCAGCCCAGGGGAGACCCAGTACTTC | CASSPGETQYF
. | TRBJ1-6 | TRBV5-1 | . | TGCGCCAGCAGCTTGGAAGGGAATTCACCCCTCCACTTT | CASSLEGNSPLHF
. | TRBJ2-1 | TRBV7-8 | TRBD2 | TGTGCCAGCAGCTTAGCGAGACTAGCGGGAAACAATGAGCAGTTCTTC | CASSLARLAGNNEQFF
. | TRBJ2-2 | TRBV6-5 | . | TGTGCCAGCAGCAGACGGGCCGGGGAGCTGTTTTTT | CASSRRAGELFF
. | TRBJ1-1 | TRBV5-1 | . | TGCGCCAGCAGCCCCCGCACAGGGATGAACACTGAAGCTTTCTTT | CASSPRTGMNTEAFF
few | TRBJ2-7 | TRBV13 | TRBD2 | TGTGCCAGCAGCTTAGTCGGGGCGGGGGGACTTCCTTTATACGAGCAGTACTTC | CASSLVGAGGLPLYEQYF
. | TRBJ1-2 | TRBV29-1 | . | TGCAGCGGTGATGGCGAGGGGGGCAAGGGCTACACCTTC | CSGDGEGGKGYTF
. | TRBJ2-3 | TRBV6-5 | TRBD2 | TGTGCCAGCAGGACTCTTAGCGGGGGGCCCCTGGGGCAGTATTTT | CASRTLSGGPLGQYF
. | TRBJ1-3 | TRBV6-4 | . | TGTGCCAGCAGTGCTGCTAGCTCTGGAAACACCATATATTTT | CASSAASSGNTIYF
. | TRBJ1-1 | TRBV4-2 | . | TGTGCCAGCAGCCCAGAACCTGTGGTCCCTGAAGCTTTCTTT | CASSPEPVVPEAFF
. | TRBJ2-7 | TRBV6-5 | . | TGTGCCAGCCCCAGGCGGCAGGTCTCCTACGAGCAGTACTTC | CASPRRQVSYEQYF
few | TRBJ2-5 | TRBV2 | . | TGTGCCAGCAGTGTTGACAGGAGCCAAGAGACCCAGTACTTC | CASSVDRSQETQYF
. | TRBJ1-1 | TRBV6-1 | TRBD1 | TGTGCCAGCAGTGATCCGGGACAGGGGAGGACTGAAGCTTTCTTT | CASSDPGQGRTEAFF
. | TRBJ2-5 | TRBV29-1 | . | TGCAGCGTTGGTCATAGCCTACGAGAGACCCAGTACTTC | CSVGHSLRETQYF
once | TRBJ1-3 | TRBV5-4 | . | TGTGCCAGCAGCTCCGCCAGCTCTGGAAACACCATATATTTT | CASSSASSGNTIYF
. | TRBJ2-1 | TRBV11-3 | . | TGTGCCAGCAGCTCCGGGACCTACAATGAGCAGTTCTTC | CASSSGTYNEQFF
. | TRBJ2-4 | TRBV6-1 | . | TGTGCCAGCAGTGAAGATATAGCCAAAAACATTCAGTACTTC | CASSEDIAKNIQYF
few | TRBJ2-7 | TRBV6-5 | . | TGTGCCAGCAGTTACGACGGCCCCCCCTACGAGCAGTACTTC | CASSYDGPPYEQYF
. | TRBJ1-3 | TRBV5-6 | TRBD1 | TGTGCCAGCAGCTCGACGGGACAGAGGACTGGAAACACCATATATTTT | CASSSTGQRTGNTIYF
. | TRBJ2-1 | TRBV6-5 | TRBD2 | TGTGCCAGCACTCCTAGGGCGGGGGGGCCGAGTGAGCAGTTCTTC | CASTPRAGGPSEQFF
. | TRBJ2-7 | TRBV2 | TRBD2 | TGTGCCAGCAGCCGAGCGGGAGAGGGCTACGAGCAGTACTTC | CASSRAGEGYEQYF
once | TRBJ1-4 | TRBV9 | . | TGTGCCAGCAGCGTTTCCGGGGGAAATGAAAAACTGTTTTTT | CASSVSGGNEKLFF
. | TRBJ2-3 | TRBV5-1 | . | TGCGCCAGCAGCTTGGGGGACTCCACAGATACGCAGTATTTT | CASSLGDSTDTQYF
. | TRBJ2-3 | TRBV13 | . | TGTGCCAGCAGCTCTTCTTTCGCAGATACGCAGTATTTT | CASSSSFADTQYF
. | TRBJ1-1 | TRBV19 | . | TGTGCCAGTAGTATAGGTAGACAGAACACTGAAGCTTTCTTT | CASSIGRQNTEAFF
. | TRBJ1-3 | TRBV14 | . | TGTGCCAGCAGCCAAGGACGCTTCGAAGGAAACACCATATATTTT | CASSQGRFEGNTIYF
. | TRBJ1-1 | TRBV6-1 | . | TGTGCCAGCAGTCCAAATAGGGGGGTTAACACTGAAGCTTTCTTT | CASSPNRGVNTEAFF
once | TRBJ2-3 | TRBV7-6 | . | TGTGCCAGCAGCTTGAGGAGTAATACGCAGTATTTT | CASSLRSNTQYF
few | TRBJ1-2 | TRBV6-5 | TRBD1 | TGTGCCAGCAGGGACCCGGGACAGGGCCCTGGCTACACCTTC | CASRDPGQGPGYTF
. | TRBJ2-3 | TRBV30 | . | TGTGCCTGGAGTGCCCCCCCGGAGTCGCAGTATTTT | CAWSAPPESQYF
. | TRBJ2-1 | TRBV6-5 | . | TGTGCCAGCAGTTACTCGACGTTAGGGTCATACAATGAGCAGTTCTTC | CASSYSTLGSYNEQFF
. | TRBJ1-1 | TRBV13 | TRBD1 | TGTGCCAGCAGCTTAATCGACAGGGCGCCTCACCGTGAAGCTTTCTTT | CASSLIDRAPHREAFF
. | TRBJ2-3 | TRBV10-3 | TRBD2 | TGTGCCATCAGTGAGCGGACTAGCGGGAGGGCCACAGATACGCAGTATTTT | CAISERTSGRATDTQYF
. | TRBJ1-3 | TRBV5-6 | . | TGTGCCAGCAGCTTGGCCGGGGGTAGAAACACCATATATTTT | CASSLAGGRNTIYF
. | TRBJ2-5 | TRBV5-1 | TRBD2 | TGCGCCAGCAGCTTGGCCGGGACTAGCAGGGGTCAAGAGACCCAGTACTTC | CASSLAGTSRGQETQYF
. | TRBJ2-3 | TRBV6-1 | TRBD2 | TGTGCCAGCAGTGAATATACTAGCGGGAGGGCCTGGACAGATACGCAGTATTTT | CASSEYTSGRAWTDTQYF
. | TRBJ2-2 | TRBV7-3 | . | TGTGCCAGCAGCTCACGCCCGGGAACCGGGGAGCTGTTTTTT | CASSSRPGTGELFF
. | TRBJ2-7 | TRBV28 | . | TGTGCCAGCAGAGGGCCCTCCTCCTACGAGCAGTACTTC | CASRGPSSYEQYF
once | TRBJ1-2 | TRBV5-1 | . | TGCGCCAGCAGCTTTTCCGGGACGTTCGATGGCTACACCTTC | CASSFSGTFDGYTF
. | TRBJ2-1 | TRBV7-9 | . | TGTGCCAGCAGCTTAGGGAGGGACATTAATGAGCAGTTCTTC | CASSLGRDINEQFF
. | TRBJ2-1 | TRBV7-6 | TRBD2 | TGTGCCAGCAGCGAGCGGGAGGGTCGGAATGAGCAGTTCTTC | CASSEREGRNEQFF
once | TRBJ2-1 | TRBV5-1 | TRBD2 | TGCGCCAGCAGCTTGGCGCCTAGCGGGAGTACGCTTCGAAATGAGCAGTTCTTC | CASSLAPSGSTLRNEQFF
. | TRBJ1-3 | TRBV18 | . | TGTGCCAGCTCACGAAGGACAGCTGGAAACACCATATATTTT | CASSRRTAGNTIYF
. | TRBJ2-5 | TRBV5-4 | . | TGTGCCAGCAGCTTGGGACCCCCAGGGGGCGGGAGCCAAGAGACCCAGTACTTC | CASSLGPPGGGSQETQYF